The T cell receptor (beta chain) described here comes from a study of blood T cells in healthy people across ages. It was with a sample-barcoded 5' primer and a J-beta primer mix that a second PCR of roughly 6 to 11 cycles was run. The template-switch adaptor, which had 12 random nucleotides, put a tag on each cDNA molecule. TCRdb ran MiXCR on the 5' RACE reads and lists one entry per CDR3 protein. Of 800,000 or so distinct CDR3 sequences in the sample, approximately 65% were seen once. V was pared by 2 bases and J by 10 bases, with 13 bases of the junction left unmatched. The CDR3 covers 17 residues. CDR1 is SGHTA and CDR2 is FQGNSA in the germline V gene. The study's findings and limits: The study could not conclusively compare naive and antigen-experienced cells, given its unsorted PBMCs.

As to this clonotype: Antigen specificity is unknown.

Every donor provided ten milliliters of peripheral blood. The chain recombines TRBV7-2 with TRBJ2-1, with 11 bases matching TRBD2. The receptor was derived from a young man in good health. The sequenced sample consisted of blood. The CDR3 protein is CASSLTTSGGIYLEQFF. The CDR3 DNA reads TGTGCCAGCAGCTTAACAACTAGCGGGGGAATATACTTGGAGCAGTTCTTC. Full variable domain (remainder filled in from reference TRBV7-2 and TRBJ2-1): GAGVSQSPSNKVTEKGKDVELRCDPISGHTALYWYRQSLGQGLEFLIYFQGNSAPDKSGLPSDRFSAERTGGSVSTLTIQRTQQEDSAVYLCASSLTTSGGIYLEQFFGPGTRLTVL.